This entry is about one T cell receptor (beta chain). In its sample, this clonotype was seen many times. Its antigen specificity is not known. Per-base quality was not reported, and no clone a single base away is much larger than it. This record belongs to a study of regulatory T cells in long-lasting Graves disease (dated by TCRdb to the early 2020s). Turning to the overall study: Persistent Graves' disease was defined as antithyroid drug treatment for over 5 years with persistently positive TSH receptor autoantibodies. Peripheral blood TCR sequencing and RNA sequencing compared persistent Graves' disease patients with newly diagnosed Graves' disease patients. The study took place in China and was registered as a clinical trial. A total of around 35 samples were covered by TCR sequencing, comprising around 13 persistent and about 20 newly diagnosed Graves' disease patients. On average, persistent Graves' disease patients in the clinical cohort had been on antithyroid drugs for eight to twelve years.

There are 15 amino acids in the CDR3, from cysteine to phenylalanine inclusive. Here the CDR3 DNA is all that survives: 45 bases in frame from base 1. As encoded in the germline V gene, CDR1 is MDHEN while CDR2 is SYDVKM. Trimming at the junction amounts to 4 bases on V and 0 bases on J, and the germline ends lie 12 bases apart. What the study reported, not specific to this receptor: Only the TCR beta chain was sequenced and analyzed. Peripheral blood alone was examined, since thyroid tissue, which constituted the primary lesion, could not be accessed. A larger number of public clonotypes was shared among persistent patients (approximately 2,500) than among newly diagnosed patients (roughly 970). Persistent disease showed preferential use of TRBV28, TRBJ1-2 and TRBJ2-5, whereas newly diagnosed disease favored TRBV20-1 and TRBJ2-1. Compared with newly diagnosed patients, persistent Graves' disease patients had lower TCR Shannon entropy and fewer highly expanded clones, which suggests clonal expansion. The small sample size was acknowledged by the authors as a limitation that may reduce accuracy.

The time point label corresponds to: persistent/refractory GD, antithyroid drugs over 5 years with positive TRAb. For both TCR sequencing and RNA sequencing, RNA was extracted from PBMCs in TRIzol. Graves' disease was diagnosed according to American Thyroid Association guidelines. Recruitment of patients was carried out at an endocrinology department in Xi'an, China. From each patient, approximately 9.9 milliliters of peripheral blood was collected into an EDTA anticoagulant tube. Ficoll Paque Plus density gradient separation was used to isolate PBMCs, and no additional T cell sorting was done. RNA quality was checked with an Agilent 2100 Bioanalyzer and agarose gel, and concentration with a NanoDrop 2000. Library creation used multiplex PCR. Sequenced using an Illumina HiSeq 4000. CDR3 regions were amplified by Arm-PCR with iRepertoire HTBI primers to construct TCR beta libraries. Gel purification was performed on PCR products prior to sequencing. From the authors' description of their analysis: Gene usage analysis of CDR3 amino acid clonotypes relied on the 60 or so TRBV and about 13 TRBJ segments identified across samples. COPE and FqMerger were used to merge filtered high-quality paired reads into contigs. BLAST was used to align contigs to the IMGT TRBV, TRBD and TRBJ reference genes, and CDR3 was defined following IMGT. Any clonotype with a frequency above 0.1% was counted as a highly expanded clone. Shannon entropy served as the measure of repertoire diversity, while the Gini coefficient captured V-J evenness. A clonotype was considered public if more than one individual shared it. TCRdb reprocessing: public reads trimmed at Q25 with fastp, clones called with MiXCR, in-frame beta chains kept. When rows share a CDR3 protein, they turn into one entry using the most common DNA and genes. Clone size and V and J calls follow TCRdb, not the original study. In this sample the table shows 500,000 to 700,000 distinct CDR3 sequences, 25% to 35% of which occur a single time. Roughly 46% of the sample is in the top ten clones.

The receptor comes from a female donor with Graves disease. The chain joins TRBV28 to TRBJ2-5, with the D gene not clear enough to name. Here the sequenced sample was peripheral blood mononuclear cells (PBMCs), taken when the disease was refractory, from a patient treated with antithyroid drugs. CDR3 loop: CASSSIAVYQETQYF. The sequence in DNA is TGTGCCAGCAGTTCCATAGCCGTGTACCAAGAGACCCAGTACTTC.